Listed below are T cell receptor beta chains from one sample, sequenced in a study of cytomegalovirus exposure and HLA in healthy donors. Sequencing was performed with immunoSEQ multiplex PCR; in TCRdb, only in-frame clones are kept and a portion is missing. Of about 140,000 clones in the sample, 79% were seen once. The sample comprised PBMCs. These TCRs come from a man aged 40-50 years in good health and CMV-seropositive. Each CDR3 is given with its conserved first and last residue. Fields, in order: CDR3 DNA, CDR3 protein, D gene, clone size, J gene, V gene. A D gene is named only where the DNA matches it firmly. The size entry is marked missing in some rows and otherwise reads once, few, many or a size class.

cdr3_nt: TGTGCTAGTGTTCAGGGGGCTTCCTACGAGCAGTACTTC
cdr3_aa: CASVQGASYEQYF
d_call: TRBD1
clone_size: NA
j_call: TRBJ2-7
v_call: TRBV12-5

cdr3_nt: TGTGCCAGCAGCTACGGACAGGGGAACTCAGATACGCAGTATTTT
cdr3_aa: CASSYGQGNSDTQYF
d_call: TRBD1
clone_size: NA
j_call: TRBJ2-3
v_call: TRBV7-2

cdr3_nt: TGTGCCAGCAGCTTAACAGGGGGCTACGAGCAGTACTTC
cdr3_aa: CASSLTGGYEQYF
d_call: TRBD1
clone_size: NA
j_call: TRBJ2-7
v_call: TRBV7-2

cdr3_nt: TGTGCCAGCAGCCCGACCCCGGGCCTGACAGGGAACTATGGCTACACCTTC
cdr3_aa: CASSPTPGLTGNYGYTF
d_call: TRBD1
clone_size: NA
j_call: TRBJ1-2
v_call: TRBV5-6

cdr3_nt: TGTGCCAGCACCCTGGGACAGGGTAGACAGCCCCAGCATTTT
cdr3_aa: CASTLGQGRQPQHF
d_call: TRBD1
clone_size: few
j_call: TRBJ1-5
v_call: TRBV6-1

cdr3_nt: TGTGCCAGCAGCGTAGCGGGAGTGAGTACCGGGGAGCTGTTTTTT
cdr3_aa: CASSVAGVSTGELFF
d_call: NA
clone_size: NA
j_call: TRBJ2-2
v_call: TRBV9

cdr3_nt: TGTGCCAGCAGCCCCATACTCGGGAGGGCTTCCTACGAGCAGTACTTC
cdr3_aa: CASSPILGRASYEQYF
d_call: TRBD2
clone_size: NA
j_call: TRBJ2-7
v_call: TRBV11-2

cdr3_nt: TGTGCCAGCGGAGAGGGAGGTTTTGGCACCGGGGAGCTGTTTTTT
cdr3_aa: CASGEGGFGTGELFF
d_call: NA
clone_size: NA
j_call: TRBJ2-2
v_call: TRBV2

cdr3_nt: TGTGCCAGCAGCTTCTCGAGGGGGACAGATACGCAGTATTTT
cdr3_aa: CASSFSRGTDTQYF
d_call: NA
clone_size: NA
j_call: TRBJ2-3
v_call: TRBV11-3

cdr3_nt: TGCAGCGTTCAAAAATCCGGGGCCAACGTCCTGACTTTC
cdr3_aa: CSVQKSGANVLTF
d_call: NA
clone_size: NA
j_call: TRBJ2-6
v_call: TRBV29-1

cdr3_nt: TGTGCCAGCAGCTTGGCGGACCCAGGGGCCAAAAACATTCAGTACTTC
cdr3_aa: CASSLADPGAKNIQYF
d_call: NA
clone_size: NA
j_call: TRBJ2-4
v_call: TRBV5-6

cdr3_nt: TGCGCCAGCAGCTTGGGGGGCTCCCTCCAAGAGACCCAGTACTTC
cdr3_aa: CASSLGGSLQETQYF
d_call: NA
clone_size: NA
j_call: TRBJ2-5
v_call: TRBV5-1

cdr3_nt: TGTGCCAGCAGTTTGTCCGGGTCAATCGGGGAGCTGTTTTTT
cdr3_aa: CASSLSGSIGELFF
d_call: NA
clone_size: NA
j_call: TRBJ2-2
v_call: TRBV28

cdr3_nt: TGTGCCAGCAATAGAGCTAGCGGAGTCGCAGATACGCAGTATTTT
cdr3_aa: CASNRASGVADTQYF
d_call: TRBD2
clone_size: NA
j_call: TRBJ2-3
v_call: TRBV2

cdr3_nt: TGTGCCAGCAGCCGTGTACAGGGGATTATAGATACGCAGTATTTT
cdr3_aa: CASSRVQGIIDTQYF
d_call: TRBD1
clone_size: NA
j_call: TRBJ2-3
v_call: TRBV5-5

cdr3_nt: TGTGCCACCAGCTCTCCGGCTAGCGCCACAGATACGCAGTATTTT
cdr3_aa: CATSSPASATDTQYF
d_call: NA
clone_size: medium-sized
j_call: TRBJ2-3
v_call: TRBV15

cdr3_nt: TGTGCCAGTAGATCGGGACTAGCGAACTCCTACGAGCAGTACTTC
cdr3_aa: CASRSGLANSYEQYF
d_call: TRBD2
clone_size: NA
j_call: TRBJ2-7
v_call: TRBV19

cdr3_nt: TGCAGCGTGTCGTTGGACGGGATTAGCAATCAGCCCCAGCATTTT
cdr3_aa: CSVSLDGISNQPQHF
d_call: NA
clone_size: NA
j_call: TRBJ1-5
v_call: TRBV29-1

cdr3_nt: TGTGCCAGCAGCTTGATAACTAGCGGGAGATATGAGCAGTACTTC
cdr3_aa: CASSLITSGRYEQYF
d_call: TRBD2
clone_size: once
j_call: TRBJ2-7
v_call: TRBV13

cdr3_nt: TGTGCCAGCAGCCTATACTCGTTGGCAGGCGACACCTACGAGCAGTACTTC
cdr3_aa: CASSLYSLAGDTYEQYF
d_call: NA
clone_size: few
j_call: TRBJ2-7
v_call: TRBV27

cdr3_nt: TGTGCCAGCAGTGAGGGCTACGGAGCTTTCTTT
cdr3_aa: CASSEGYGAFF
d_call: NA
clone_size: NA
j_call: TRBJ1-1
v_call: TRBV25-1

cdr3_nt: TGTGCCAGCAGCGCCCCTGGGACAGGGGTGAACACCGGGGAGCTGTTTTTT
cdr3_aa: CASSAPGTGVNTGELFF
d_call: TRBD1
clone_size: NA
j_call: TRBJ2-2
v_call: TRBV9

cdr3_nt: TGTGCCAGCAGTTTGCAGGGGTTTTCACCCCTCCACTTT
cdr3_aa: CASSLQGFSPLHF
d_call: NA
clone_size: NA
j_call: TRBJ1-6
v_call: TRBV28

cdr3_nt: TGTGCCAGCAGCGTTACAGTTGGGGGCGCGGGCTATGGCTACACCTTC
cdr3_aa: CASSVTVGGAGYGYTF
d_call: NA
clone_size: NA
j_call: TRBJ1-2
v_call: TRBV9

cdr3_nt: TGTGCCAGCAGTTTTCTGGGTTCAGGAAACATTCAGTACTTC
cdr3_aa: CASSFLGSGNIQYF
d_call: NA
clone_size: NA
j_call: TRBJ2-4
v_call: TRBV28

cdr3_nt: TGTGCCAGCAGTCTATGGGACAGGGCCTACGAGCAGTACTTC
cdr3_aa: CASSLWDRAYEQYF
d_call: TRBD1
clone_size: NA
j_call: TRBJ2-7
v_call: TRBV28

cdr3_nt: TGTGCCAGTAGTTCGGGGTCGGCGGAAAAACTGTTTTTT
cdr3_aa: CASSSGSAEKLFF
d_call: NA
clone_size: few
j_call: TRBJ1-4
v_call: TRBV19

cdr3_nt: TGTGCCAGCAGTTTATCCCTCTCGACAGGGAACTATGGCTACACCTTC
cdr3_aa: CASSLSLSTGNYGYTF
d_call: TRBD1
clone_size: NA
j_call: TRBJ1-2
v_call: TRBV28

cdr3_nt: TGTGCTAGCAGCCCAGCAGGGACACAAGAGACCCAGTACTTC
cdr3_aa: CASSPAGTQETQYF
d_call: NA
clone_size: NA
j_call: TRBJ2-5
v_call: TRBV7-7

cdr3_nt: TGTGCCAGCAGTGGGGGTCGAGCGGGACAGCCCCAGCATTTT
cdr3_aa: CASSGGRAGQPQHF
d_call: NA
clone_size: NA
j_call: TRBJ1-5
v_call: TRBV6-1

cdr3_nt: TGTGCCAGCAGTGAACTTCTCCAGGGGATCTCCTACGAGCAGTACTTC
cdr3_aa: CASSELLQGISYEQYF
d_call: NA
clone_size: NA
j_call: TRBJ2-7
v_call: TRBV2

cdr3_nt: TGTGCCAGCAGCCCGGGACTAGCGGGTTCAGAGACCCAGTACTTC
cdr3_aa: CASSPGLAGSETQYF
d_call: TRBD2
clone_size: few
j_call: TRBJ2-5
v_call: TRBV5-8

cdr3_nt: TGCGCCAGCAGCCAAGCTACCTTTACTAGCGGGAGCCCAGATACGCAGTATTTT
cdr3_aa: CASSQATFTSGSPDTQYF
d_call: TRBD2
clone_size: NA
j_call: TRBJ2-3
v_call: TRBV4-1

cdr3_nt: TGTGCCAGCAGCTCGCGGGAGAGGGAGACCCAGTACTTC
cdr3_aa: CASSSRERETQYF
d_call: TRBD2
clone_size: NA
j_call: TRBJ2-5
v_call: TRBV13

cdr3_nt: TGTGCCAGCAGCCGCCGGGTCACTGAAGCTTTCTTT
cdr3_aa: CASSRRVTEAFF
d_call: NA
clone_size: NA
j_call: TRBJ1-1
v_call: TRBV28

cdr3_nt: TGTGCCAGCAGCTCGACGACACGGGACAGTTCCTACGAGCAGTACTTC
cdr3_aa: CASSSTTRDSSYEQYF
d_call: TRBD1
clone_size: NA
j_call: TRBJ2-7
v_call: TRBV11-2

cdr3_nt: TGTGCCAGCAGTTCTCCCGGGACAGGGGACACAGATACGCAGTATTTT
cdr3_aa: CASSSPGTGDTDTQYF
d_call: TRBD1
clone_size: NA
j_call: TRBJ2-3
v_call: TRBV28

cdr3_nt: TGTGCCAGCAGCTCCAGGGGACTAGCGGATTACGAGCAGTACTTC
cdr3_aa: CASSSRGLADYEQYF
d_call: TRBD2
clone_size: NA
j_call: TRBJ2-7
v_call: TRBV13

cdr3_nt: TGTGCCAGCAGTGCCCGCTGGACAGGGGTTAGTGAGCAGTTCTTC
cdr3_aa: CASSARWTGVSEQFF
d_call: TRBD1
clone_size: NA
j_call: TRBJ2-1
v_call: TRBV25-1

cdr3_nt: TGTGCCAGCAAAGAAGGGGCCGACAATGAGCAGTTCTTC
cdr3_aa: CASKEGADNEQFF
d_call: NA
clone_size: NA
j_call: TRBJ2-1
v_call: TRBV2

cdr3_nt: TGTGCCAGCAGGGACACTACACTAGCCAAAAACATTCAGTACTTC
cdr3_aa: CASRDTTLAKNIQYF
d_call: NA
clone_size: NA
j_call: TRBJ2-4
v_call: TRBV6-5

cdr3_nt: TGTGCCAGCAGCTTTACAGGGACGGTCGAGCAGTACTTC
cdr3_aa: CASSFTGTVEQYF
d_call: NA
clone_size: NA
j_call: TRBJ2-7
v_call: TRBV11-3

cdr3_nt: TGCGCCAGCAGCTTAACAGGGGTCGGCTCTGGAAACACCATATATTTT
cdr3_aa: CASSLTGVGSGNTIYF
d_call: TRBD1
clone_size: NA
j_call: TRBJ1-3
v_call: TRBV5-1

cdr3_nt: TGTGCCAGCAGCTGGGGCGGGAGGGTCAATGAGCAGTTCTTC
cdr3_aa: CASSWGGRVNEQFF
d_call: TRBD2
clone_size: few
j_call: TRBJ2-1
v_call: TRBV11-2

cdr3_nt: TGTGCCAGCAGCTTTGCGGGCTACAATGAGCAGTTCTTC
cdr3_aa: CASSFAGYNEQFF
d_call: NA
clone_size: NA
j_call: TRBJ2-1
v_call: TRBV7-9

cdr3_nt: TGTGCTAGTGGGCCGAGGACAAGGGACAGGTACCTGTTTTTT
cdr3_aa: CASGPRTRDRYLFF
d_call: TRBD1
clone_size: few
j_call: TRBJ1-4
v_call: TRBV12-5

cdr3_nt: TGTGCCAGCAGCTTAGGGGCGGGACCCACCTACGAGCAGTACTTC
cdr3_aa: CASSLGAGPTYEQYF
d_call: NA
clone_size: NA
j_call: TRBJ2-7
v_call: TRBV7-2

cdr3_nt: TGTGCCACTAGACCGCCGGTGAGACAGGGCGGCACTGAAGCTTTCTTT
cdr3_aa: CATRPPVRQGGTEAFF
d_call: TRBD1
clone_size: NA
j_call: TRBJ1-1
v_call: TRBV19

cdr3_nt: TGTGCCAGCAGTAAGCGGGGCGACTCCTACAATGAGCAGTTCTTC
cdr3_aa: CASSKRGDSYNEQFF
d_call: TRBD2
clone_size: once
j_call: TRBJ2-1
v_call: TRBV11-3

cdr3_nt: TGTGCCTCGGGACAGGTTAATTCACCCCTCCACTTT
cdr3_aa: CASGQVNSPLHF
d_call: TRBD1
clone_size: NA
j_call: TRBJ1-6
v_call: TRBV30

cdr3_nt: TGTGCCAGCAGCCCTTTCCTGGCAGGGTTGTTAGAGGGCTACACCTTC
cdr3_aa: CASSPFLAGLLEGYTF
d_call: NA
clone_size: NA
j_call: TRBJ1-2
v_call: TRBV25-1

cdr3_nt: TGCGCCAGCAGCCCCCAAGCGGAGAACTATGGCTACACCTTC
cdr3_aa: CASSPQAENYGYTF
d_call: NA
clone_size: few
j_call: TRBJ1-2
v_call: TRBV5-1